This TCR beta chain was profiled in a study of cytomegalovirus exposure and HLA in healthy donors (dated by TCRdb to between 2016 and 2019). Regarding the research as a whole: According to an earlier analysis of 550 to 700 of the donors, about 170 million T cells yielded some 120 million unique TCR beta sequences and around 300 Gb of sequence data. Approximately 330 gigabases of sequencing data and roughly 81 million unique TCR sequences made up an early release that covered fewer than 650 HLA-typed donors. Among the roughly 410 genotyped donors, roughly 80% belonged to the genetic ancestry cluster associated with self-reported Caucasian donors. The aim of the study was to test whether cataloging public T cell receptors could identify signatures of past pathogen exposure. Using immunosequencing, the study profiled T cell repertoires from fewer than 700 subjects and related those repertoires to cytomegalovirus serostatus. Along with the approximately 700-subject first cohort, a separate validation cohort of approximately 110 different subjects was used. To predict cytomegalovirus infection status, the study combined high-throughput TCR immunosequencing, statistical association of individual TCRs with disease status, and machine learning. To study patterns of TCR occurrence, a later analysis re-analyzed previously published TCR beta repertoires from 650 to 750 donors and added high-resolution HLA genotyping. In the later analysis, no new phenotypic data were used to find candidate immune exposures; instead, reliance was placed on TCR beta sequences and their occurrence across donors. In an earlier analysis of several hundred of the donors, high-throughput TCR beta sequencing was used to judge whether each TCR beta V gene segment behaved as functional or pseudogenic. Donor age, sex, ethnicity and CMV serostatus were compiled alongside the repertoire data. A later genetic analysis used genome-wide SNP genotypes for about three fifths of the 666 donors, treating that subset as a discovery cohort. All discovery cohort repertoires had been generated using a single sequencing platform. HLA typing included class I and class II loci at four-digit resolution. Typing coverage differed by locus: A, B, C, DRB1 and DQB1 were typed in roughly 620-630 donors, DQA1 in about 500, DPA1 in approximately 610, and DPB1 in 472. Roughly 5 DR-DQ haplotypes were handled as single units for association and clustering, since linkage in the cohort was strong. Among 300 to 450 genotyped donors of the cohort, an average of about 240,000 unique TCR beta nucleotide sequences were sequenced per donor, roughly a sixth of them non-productive.

The sample holds a few counts of this clone. Its recognized antigen is unknown. Per-nucleotide qualities are absent, and no much larger clonotype sits a single base away. The paper's findings and limits, for the study overall: A further reported finding was that TCR beta sequences accurately predicted the HLA-A and HLA-B alleles for most subjects in the first cohort. The authors suggested that the approach could potentially be extended to other disease states and immunological phenotypes. A few of the identified cytomegalovirus-associated TCR beta chains were confirmed in vitro to be specific for cytomegalovirus antigens. Correlated functional status among segregating V segments might be attributable to linkage disequilibrium, but an unknown experimental factor could not be ruled out. A total of some 180 TCR beta chains were listed by the study as associated with cytomegalovirus. Because HLA typing was unavailable for some donors at each locus, only the typed subset was used in association tests. The presence/absence analyses assumed that sequencing depth was roughly uniform across donors, and that assumption may not be true. An earlier analysis of around 600 of the donors showed that most TCR beta V segments appeared in productive rearrangements either about 87% or about 30% of the time, which broadly matched IMGT annotations. Some IMGT-functional V segments, including TRBV6-2 and TRBV6-3, could not be told apart with the 87-base-pair reads, so those segments were excluded. Only TCR beta chains were sequenced in this cohort, and the absence of alpha or paired-chain data limited detectable features. V-gene and J-gene trimming of TCR beta chains was associated with a missense DCLRE1C variant in a later genetic analysis, and the association was replicated in an independent cohort. Compared with the roughly 700-donor mean, donors in an Asian-associated ancestry cluster had fewer N-insertions in productive TCRs, according to a later genetic analysis. A cluster of highly shared sequence variants was judged likely to be a technical artifact of the sequencing pipeline. Specific HLA alleles were associated with 15,000 to 20,000 TCR beta sequences at a false discovery rate of 0.05 in a later analysis. Compared with equally common non-associated chains, HLA-associated TCR beta chains in a later analysis were more clonally expanded and had lower generation probabilities. Several of the top co-occurrence clusters appeared to be linked to parvovirus B19, influenza, CMV and Epstein-Barr virus, according to a later analysis. According to a later analysis, most CMV-associated TCR beta chains appeared to be HLA-restricted, and the HLA associations seemed to be driven largely by CMV exposure. The classifier was reported to diagnose cytomegalovirus status with high specificity and sensitivity in both the original and validation cohorts. While some public TCRs were present in many individuals, most TCR sequences turned up only very rarely across donors. In a later analysis, TCR association rates were found to vary across HLA loci, with the most associated TCRs seen for DRB1 alleles and the fewest for HLA-C alleles. When HLA alleles, especially DR and DQ, strongly co-occurred, attributing TCR associations to individual alleles was difficult. Immune exposure information for the cohort was limited to CMV serostatus. The earlier analysis of almost 600 of the donors excluded over 15 rarely observed V segments, including chromosome 9 orphons, because counts were too low.

Library generation was performed with the immunoSEQ multiplex PCR assay. For the multiplex PCR, a mixture combining 60 forward primers for TCR Vbeta segments and 13 reverse primers for TCR Jbeta segments was used. The CDR3 region of rearranged TCR beta genes was amplified from genomic DNA by a multiplex PCR assay. On the Illumina HiSeq System, the amplified TCR beta libraries were sequenced as 87-base-pair reads. The published analysis was carried out like this. A later analysis counted some 80 million unique TCR beta chains across the 550 to 750 repertoires, and approximately 11 million of these chains were shared by at least two donors. Raw reads were error-corrected and collapsed into unique sequences by a nearest-neighbor algorithm in which closely related sequences were merged to remove PCR and sequencing errors. V, D and J gene segments were assigned by aligning CDR3 sequences to IMGT reference sequences. For a sequence to be retained, at least a six-nucleotide match to both a V gene segment and a J gene segment was required. A rearrangement was called productive if the CDR3 had no stop codons and remained in frame with V and J, and every other rearrangement was called non-productive. Following IMGT convention, CDR3 was defined as the stretch from the second conserved V-encoded cysteine up to the conserved J-encoded phenylalanine. In an earlier analysis of approximately 500 of the donors, sequences lacking an unambiguous match to a single V gene segment were excluded. An earlier analysis of around 600 of the donors classified V segments as functional when productive rearrangements were above 56.7% and as segregating when the standard deviation between donors was above 5%. To diagnose cytomegalovirus status from the catalog of TCR beta chain sequences, a statistical classification framework was built. A later analysis assigned V and J genes by comparing TCR nucleotide sequences with IMGT/GENE-DB human TR gene sequences. Using the TCRdist pipeline, a later analysis assigned CDR3 sequences along with most-parsimonious VDJ recombination scenarios. In a later analysis, each TCR beta chain was defined by its CDR3 amino acid sequence together with its V-gene family, and reads lacking a unique V-gene family were excluded. As a way to deal with suspected cross-contamination and a sequencing artifact, a later analysis dropped roughly 620 nucleotide sequences that were highly shared and had low generation probability. In a later analysis, a clonal expansion index was calculated for each public chain from normalized within-repertoire ranks of inferred template counts. In a later analysis, generation probabilities were computed with a VDJ recombination model fitted to out-of-frame rearrangements, and the resulting probabilities were checked against IGoR. A later analysis scored TCR-TCR, TCR-HLA and TCR-CMV co-occurrence with hypergeometric tests, applying a repertoire-size bias correction to TCR pairs. A later analysis estimated false discovery rates by permuting HLA or CMV assignments 20 times. A later analysis grouped co-occurring TCRs with DBSCAN, adding TCRdist sequence similarity when clustering within HLA-allele-positive subsets. For co-occurrence clustering, repertoires with fewer than 30,000 or more than 120,000 public chains were excluded, along with roughly 5 repertoires with anomalous nucleotide sharing. Imported from immuneACCESS, the table was reduced by TCRdb to in-frame sequences with V and J called. These copies leave out some clones; in studies compared against another copy, an unresolved V gene accounts for under half, and the cause of the remainder is not known. V, J and clone size reflect that table, while D and trimming were determined from the DNA. The sample has some 140,000 clones on record, approximately 79% of them singletons. The ten largest account for about 10% of the sample.

In total, over 600 healthy bone marrow donors made up the cohort. All cohort members were sampled while nominally healthy, although unrecorded immune exposures were likely present. The donor tested CMV seropositive, placing the donor among the 250 to 300 seropositive members of the cohort. A peripheral blood sample was provided by each donor, and peripheral blood mononuclear cells were used for TCR beta sequencing. Genomic DNA was extracted from the blood cell samples with the Qiagen DNeasy Blood Extraction Kit. Germline trimming amounts to 10 bases on V and 4 bases on J, with 10 as the count of junction bases outside the gene matches. The CDR3 holds 15 amino acids from the cysteine to the phenylalanine. Solely the CDR3 DNA is kept, with 45 bases framed from the first base. CDR1 and CDR2, looked up from the germline V gene, are ENHRY and SYGVKD.

The material sequenced was PBMCs. The origin of this receptor is a woman aged 45-59 years in good health and CMV-seropositive. The V and J segments used are TRBV10-3 and TRBJ1-3; 10 central nucleotides agree with TRBD1. The CDR3 region: CATAAGQGYGNTIYF. DNA sequence: TGTGCCACCGCCGCGGGACAGGGGTACGGAAACACCATATATTTT.